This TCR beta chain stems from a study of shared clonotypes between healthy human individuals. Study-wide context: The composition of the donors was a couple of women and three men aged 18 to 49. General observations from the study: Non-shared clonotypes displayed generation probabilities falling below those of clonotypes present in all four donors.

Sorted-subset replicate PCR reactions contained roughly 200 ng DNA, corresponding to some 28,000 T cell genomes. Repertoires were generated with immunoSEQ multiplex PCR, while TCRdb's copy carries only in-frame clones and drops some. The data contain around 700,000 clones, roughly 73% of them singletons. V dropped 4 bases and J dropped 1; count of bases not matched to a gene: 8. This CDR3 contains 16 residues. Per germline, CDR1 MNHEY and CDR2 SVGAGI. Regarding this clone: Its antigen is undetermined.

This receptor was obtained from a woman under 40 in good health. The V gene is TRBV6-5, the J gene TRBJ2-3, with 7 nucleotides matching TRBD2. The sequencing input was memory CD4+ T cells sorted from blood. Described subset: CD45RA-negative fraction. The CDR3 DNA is TGTGCCAGCAGTTCGGGACTACTTACCCGCACAGATACGCAGTATTTT. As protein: CASSSGLLTRTDTQYF.